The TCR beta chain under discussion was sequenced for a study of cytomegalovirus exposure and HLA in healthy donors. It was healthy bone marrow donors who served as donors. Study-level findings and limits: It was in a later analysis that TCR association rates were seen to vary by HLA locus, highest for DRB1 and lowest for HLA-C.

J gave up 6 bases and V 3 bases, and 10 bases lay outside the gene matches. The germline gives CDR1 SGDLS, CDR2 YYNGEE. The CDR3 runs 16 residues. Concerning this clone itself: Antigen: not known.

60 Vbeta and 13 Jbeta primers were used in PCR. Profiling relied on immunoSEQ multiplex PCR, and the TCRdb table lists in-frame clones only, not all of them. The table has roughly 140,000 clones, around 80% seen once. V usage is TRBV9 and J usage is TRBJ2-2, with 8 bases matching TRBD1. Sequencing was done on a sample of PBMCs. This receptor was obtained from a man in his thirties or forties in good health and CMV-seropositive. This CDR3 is CASSEHSGGVAGELFF. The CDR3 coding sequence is TGTGCCAGCAGCGAGCATTCAGGGGGCGTAGCCGGGGAGCTGTTTTTT. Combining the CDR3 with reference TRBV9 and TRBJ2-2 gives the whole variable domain DSGVTQTPKHLITATGQRVTLRCSPRSGDLSVYWYQQSLDQGLQFLIQYYNGEERAKGNILERFSAQQFPDLHSELNLSSLELGDSALYFCASSEHSGGVAGELFFGEGSRLTVL.